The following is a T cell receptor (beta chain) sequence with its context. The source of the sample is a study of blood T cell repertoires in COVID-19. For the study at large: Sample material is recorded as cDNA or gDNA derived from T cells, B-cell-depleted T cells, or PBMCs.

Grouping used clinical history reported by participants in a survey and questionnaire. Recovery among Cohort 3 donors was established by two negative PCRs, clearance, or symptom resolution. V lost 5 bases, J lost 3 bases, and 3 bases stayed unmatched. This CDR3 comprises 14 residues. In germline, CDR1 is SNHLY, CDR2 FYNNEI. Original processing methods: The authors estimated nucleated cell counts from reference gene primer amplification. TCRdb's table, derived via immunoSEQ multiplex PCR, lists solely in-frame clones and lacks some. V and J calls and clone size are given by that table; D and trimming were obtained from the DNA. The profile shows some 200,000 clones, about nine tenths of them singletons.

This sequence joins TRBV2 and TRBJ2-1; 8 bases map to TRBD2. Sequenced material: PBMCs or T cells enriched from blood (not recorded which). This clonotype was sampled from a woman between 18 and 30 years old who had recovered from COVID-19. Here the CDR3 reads CASSKLADYNEQFF. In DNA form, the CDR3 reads TGTGCCAGCAGTAAACTAGCGGACTACAATGAGCAGTTCTTC. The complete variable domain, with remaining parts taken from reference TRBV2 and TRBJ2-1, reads EPEVTQTPSHQVTQMGQEVILRCVPISNHLYFYWYRQILGQKVEFLVSFYNNEISEKSEIFDDQFSVERPDGSNFTLKIRSTKLEDSAMYFCASSKLADYNEQFFGPGTRLTVL.